This T cell receptor beta chain derives from a study of PD-1 blockade in mismatch repair-deficient tumors. Study at large: Enrolled about 2013-2016, patients had progressing, pretreated mismatch repair-deficient cancers of approximately 13 types. Study-wide findings and caveats: Rapid post-treatment expansion, then contraction, generally preceding radiologic response, marked tumor-resident clones.

Assay: immunoSEQ multiplex PCR; the TCRdb copy retains only in-frame clones and omits some. The profile shows 85,000 to 130,000 clones, 82% of them singletons. PCR or immunohistochemistry showed mismatch repair deficiency in every enrolled patient. TCR sequencing covered three patients who responded to pembrolizumab. J was trimmed by 3 bases and V by 6 bases; bases with no gene match: 2. The CDR3 covers 12 residues. Germline CDR1 MNHEY, CDR2 SVGAGI. Concerning this clone: Its antigen is currently unknown.

The chain joins TRBV6-5 to TRBJ2-7; TRBD1 matches at 7 bases. The sample was peripheral blood, taken approximately 35 weeks after starting pembrolizumab. This TCR was recovered from an adult with mismatch repair-deficient cancer. The CDR3 here is CASSHRGYEQYF. The CDR3 nucleotides read TGTGCCAGCAGCCACAGGGGCTACGAGCAGTACTTC.